The 13 T cell receptor beta chains below all came from one sample that was sequenced in a study of cytomegalovirus exposure and HLA in healthy donors. The PCR employed 60 Vbeta primers together with 13 Jbeta primers. The assay was immunoSEQ multiplex PCR, and TCRdb's table has in-frame clones only and misses some. The table lists hundreds of thousands of clones, roughly 85% of them singletons. Sequenced input: PBMCs. All receptors come from a male donor in good health and CMV-seronegative.

V gene TRBV11-3 combines with J gene TRBJ2-7; 7 bases are shared with TRBD1. Germline V CDR1 and CDR2: SGHNT, YENEEA. V was clipped by 3 bases and J by 7 bases; unmatched bases: 3. The CDR3 is 12 residues long. Written as DNA, the CDR3 is TGTGCCAGCAGCTTGACAGGGCGGGAGCAGTACTTC. It translates to CASSLTGREQYF.

This clone was observed a few times. The chain carries TRBV6-5 and TRBJ1-4; 9 positions match TRBD1. V lost 6 bases and J lost 7; bases outside the gene matches: 9. Germline V gives CDR1 MNHEY, CDR2 SVGAGI. The CDR3 loop spans 15 amino acids. This CDR3 is CASSSPGQGFEKLFF. CDR3 in DNA: TGTGCCAGCAGCTCACCGGGACAGGGTTTTGAAAAACTGTTTTTT.

J is TRBJ1-1 and V is TRBV6-5, with 9 bases matching TRBD1. This CDR3 is 14 amino acids long. Trimming cost V 6 bases and J 0 bases; bases outside gene matches: 2. The germline V gene has CDR1 MNHEY and CDR2 SVGAGI. For the CDR3, the DNA is TGTGCCAGCAGGAACAGGGGGCTGAACACTGAAGCTTTCTTT. Residues: CASRNRGLNTEAFF.

The chain has TRBV5-1 and TRBJ2-2; no definite D call. Deletions cut 2 bases from V and 0 bases from J, with 8 bases between. The CDR3 sequence is 15 residues long. Germline V lookup: CDR1 SGHRS, CDR2 YFSETQ. This CDR3 reads CASSFVVANTGELFF. As DNA, the CDR3 is TGCGCCAGCAGCTTCGTCGTTGCGAACACCGGGGAGCTGTTTTTT.

The rearrangement links TRBV28 to TRBJ1-6; 7 bases match TRBD1. Looked up from germline, CDR1 is MDHEN and CDR2 is SYDVKM. Trimming at V came to 5 bases and at J to 7 bases, leaving 8 bases not matched to a gene. The CDR3 is 15 amino acids. The CDR3 sequence: CASSGSGTANSPLHF. The CDR3, as DNA: TGTGCCAGCAGTGGATCTGGGACAGCAAATTCACCCCTCCACTTT.

The rearrangement links TRBV4-1 to TRBJ2-7; 9 bases match TRBD1. Germline trimming cut 2 bases from V and 7 bases from J; bases unmatched to any gene: 12. Germline V gene lookup returns CDR1 MGHRA and CDR2 YSYEKL. The CDR3 totals 16 residues. This CDR3 reads CASSQIPGQGVEEQYF. DNA for the CDR3: TGCGCCAGCAGCCAAATCCCGGGACAGGGAGTAGAAGAGCAGTACTTC.

This clone was recorded once. The CDR3 nucleotides are TGTGCCAGCAGCTTGTCCGAGGTCTACGAGCAGTACTTC. It translates to CASSLSEVYEQYF. V is TRBV7-9 and J is TRBJ2-7; no clear D gene. Trimming removed 3 bases from V and 3 bases from J, with 9 bases in between. The CDR3 extends over 13 amino acids. Per the germline V gene, CDR1 is SEHNR and CDR2 is FQNEAQ (reference sequence).

This clone was seen more than once but under ten times. In DNA form, the CDR3 reads TGCGCCAGCACCCAGCCCAGGGGCCCTAATGAAAAACTGTTTTTT. Translated: CASTQPRGPNEKLFF. The V call is TRBV23-1, the J call TRBJ1-4; weak D call: TRBD1 (6 bases). TRBV23-1 is recorded as an ORF, its role being uncertain. This CDR3 is 15 amino acids long. Trimming took 7 bases from V and 3 from J, leaving 15 bases between them.

The chain links TRBV19 to TRBJ1-2; no clear D. Germline V gene lookup returns CDR1 LNHDA and CDR2 SQIVND (reference sequence). The CDR3 consists of 13 residues. With 7 bases removed from V and 4 bases from J, the gap between germline ends came to 13 bases. Here the CDR3 reads CASTRGGGYGYTF. The CDR3 DNA sequence: TGTGCCAGTACGCGGGGAGGAGGCTATGGCTACACCTTC. Full variable domain (missing parts from reference TRBV19 and TRBJ1-2): DGGITQSPKYLFRKEGQNVTLSCEQNLNHDAMYWYRQDPGQGLRLIYYSQIVNDFQKGDIAEGYSVSREKKESFPLTVTSAQKNPTAFYLCASTRGGGYGYTFGSGTRLTVV.

The V call is TRBV7-2, the J call TRBJ2-7; 8 nucleotides align to TRBD1. Germline assignment: CDR1 SGHTA and CDR2 FQGNSA. The J segment lost 3 bases and the V segment lost 5 bases, leaving 6 bases of the junction unmatched. CDR3 length equals 14 residues. The CDR3 DNA sequence: TGTGCCAGCAGCCCCCCGGGACAGGTCTACGAGCAGTACTTC. Its translation is CASSPPGQVYEQYF.

The chain links TRBV7-9 to TRBJ1-6, with a tentative D call TRBD1 (5 bases). CDR3 length equals 13 residues. Trimming cost V 6 bases and J 13 bases, with 16 bases left between them. Germline-derived CDR1 and CDR2 are SEHNR and FQNEAQ (reference sequence). The CDR3 spells CASSLEGPSPLHF. Written as DNA, the CDR3 is TGTGCCAGCAGTTTGGAGGGGCCTTCTCCCCTCCACTTT. Full variable domain (outside the CDR3, taken from reference TRBV7-9 and TRBJ1-6): DTGVSQNPRHKITKRGQNVTFRCDPISEHNRLYWYRQTLGQGPEFLTYFQNEAQLEKSRLLSDRFSAERPKGSFSTLEIQRTEQGDSAMYLCASSLEGPSPLHFGNGTRLTVT.

This clone appeared once. CDR3 sequence (DNA): TGTGCCAGCAGCTCCGGGACTAGTGGCCCAGATACGCAGTATTTT. Protein: CASSSGTSGPDTQYF. J is TRBJ2-3 and V is TRBV6-4, with 8 positions matching TRBD2. This CDR3 spans 15 amino acids. J lost 4 bases, V lost 6 bases, and 9 bases had no gene match. The V gene's germline CDR1 is MRHNA and CDR2 SNTAGT.

V and J are TRBV6-6 and TRBJ1-2, with 10 bases matching TRBD1. The CDR3 spans 15 residues. The germline V gene has CDR1 MNHNY and CDR2 SVGAGI (reference sequence). Germline trimming cut 0 bases from V and 2 bases from J; bases unmatched to any gene: 0. The CDR3 DNA is TGTGCCAGCAGTTACTCGGACAGGGGGAACTATGGCTACACCTTC. Translated: CASSYSDRGNYGYTF.